A selection of T cell receptor beta chains follows, all from one sample in a study of T cells in narcolepsy. Method: immunoSEQ multiplex PCR; TCRdb's copy keeps in-frame clones and lacks some. The sample has approximately 32,000 clones; 87% are singletons. Material for sequencing was CD45RA- memory CD4+ T cells from PBMCs. These receptors all stem from a human donor with narcolepsy. Each CDR3 is given with its conserved first and last residue. The D gene is left open where the match is weak. Not all rows give a size; the values are once, few, many and, for expanded clones, a class.

12 | TRBJ1-5 | - | - | TRBV28 | TGTGCCAGCAGAAGTCAGGATCAGCCCCAGCATTTT | CASRSQDQPQHF
14 | TRBJ2-5 | TRBD1 | - | TRBV6-1 | TGTGCCAGCGACAGGGACACGAACGCAGGGACCCAGTACTTC | CASDRDTNAGTQYF
12 | TRBJ2-5 | - | - | TRBV7-9 | TGTGCCAGCAGCTTAGTCGGTGAGACCCAGTACTTC | CASSLVGETQYF
15 | TRBJ1-6 | TRBD1 | - | TRBV28 | TGTGCCAGCAGTTTTGGGACAGGGAGAAATTCACCCCTCCACTTT | CASSFGTGRNSPLHF
15 | TRBJ2-1 | - | - | TRBV6-6 | TGTGCCACGTCGCCCAGGGTCGGGTCCTACAATGAGCAGTTCTTC | CATSPRVGSYNEQFF
16 | TRBJ2-1 | TRBD2 | once | TRBV5-1 | TGCGCCAGCAGCTCCTCCGGGACTAGCCTTGGGAATGAGCAGTTCTTC | CASSSSGTSLGNEQFF
14 | TRBJ2-2 | - | - | TRBV5-1 | TGCGCCAGCAGCTTGTTTACGGGGTCCGGGGAGCTGTTTTTT | CASSLFTGSGELFF
14 | TRBJ1-4 | - | - | TRBV19 | TGTGCCAGTAGTATAGCGACGCCGGGTGAAAAACTGTTTTTT | CASSIATPGEKLFF
15 | TRBJ2-5 | - | - | TRBV27 | TGTGCCAGCAGTTTATCCAGGAGTACAGCAGAGACCCAGTACTTC | CASSLSRSTAETQYF
12 | TRBJ2-7 | - | - | TRBV6-1 | TGTGCCAGCAGACAGGGCTCCTACGAGCAGTACTTC | CASRQGSYEQYF
15 | TRBJ2-7 | TRBD1 | - | TRBV4-3 | TGCGCCAGCAGCCACAGACAGGGGGGCCCCTACGAGCAGTACTTC | CASSHRQGGPYEQYF
13 | TRBJ1-1 | - | - | TRBV5-6 | TGTGCCAGCAGCTTGGTGGCGTCCCCGGAAGCTTTCTTT | CASSLVASPEAFF
15 | TRBJ2-6 | - | once | TRBV28 | TGTGCCAGCAGTGCCTCAGACTCTGGGGCCAACGTCCTGACTTTC | CASSASDSGANVLTF
14 | TRBJ2-2 | - | - | TRBV5-1 | TGCGCCAGCAGCTTGGAGTACGGGTTCGGGGAGCTGTTTTTT | CASSLEYGFGELFF
15 | TRBJ1-4 | - | - | TRBV11-3 | TGTGCCAGCAGCTTAGGAGGGAGGGGAAGGGAAAAACTGTTTTTT | CASSLGGRGREKLFF
15 | TRBJ2-3 | TRBD1 | - | TRBV4-3 | TGCGCCAGCAGCCTGGGACAGCAATACACAGATACGCAGTATTTT | CASSLGQQYTDTQYF
16 | TRBJ2-1 | - | - | TRBV7-9 | TGTGCCAGCAGCTTGATCAGGGCGGCAGCCTACAATGAGCAGTTCTTC | CASSLIRAAAYNEQFF